The source of this T cell receptor beta chain is a study of blood T cell repertoires in COVID-19. About the study: The samples span acute and convalescent COVID-19 from the United States, Italy and Spain. In each case, the material was cDNA or gDNA derived from T cells, B-cell-depleted T cells, or PBMCs.

Only in-frame clones appear in the TCRdb table, and some are missing; sequencing was by immunoSEQ multiplex PCR. The table shows approximately 120,000 clones, with 86% occurring only once. V lost 2 bases to trimming and J lost 7 bases, with 15 bases between them. The CDR3 covers 16 residues. Germline V gene lookup returns CDR1 SGHAT and CDR2 FQNNGV. Sequencing input: peripheral blood. The clonotype was recovered from a human donor in a cohort sampled during active COVID-19. This chain joins TRBV11-2 and TRBJ1-6, with D possibly being TRBD1 (5 bases). The DNA for the CDR3 is TGTGCCAGCAGCTTATCTTCAGGGCTAACGAATTCACCCCTCCACTTT. Its protein is CASSLSSGLTNSPLHF.